This T cell receptor beta chain was identified in a study of blood T cell repertoires in COVID-19. Authors' processing steps: Scientists estimated how many nucleated cells there were by amplifying reference gene primers. The table came from immunoSEQ multiplex PCR; TCRdb's copy has only in-frame clones and leaves some out. That table is the source of V, J and clone size, and D and trimming were worked out from the DNA. The repertoire includes about 55,000 clones, less than 90% of them detected once, and about 10% sits in the top ten. The CDR3 is made up of 15 amino acids. V shed 3 bases, J shed 7 bases, and the junction held 6 bases outside the gene matches. Germline CDR1 reads ENHRY; CDR2 reads SYGVKD.

The chain joins TRBV10-3 to TRBJ1-6; 7 nucleotides line up with TRBD1. The TCR comes from a human donor in a cohort sampled during active COVID-19. Sequencing was performed on peripheral blood. This chain's CDR3 is CAISEGDSGNSPLHF. The CDR3 nucleotides are TGTGCCATCAGTGAAGGGGACAGTGGGAATTCACCCCTCCACTTT.